The entry below gives a single T cell receptor beta chain sequence along with its context. The sample belongs to a study of blood T cell repertoires in COVID-19. In the study overall: Some COVID-19 samples were acute and others convalescent; all came from the United States, Italy and Spain. T cells, B-cell-depleted T cells, or PBMCs provided the cDNA or gDNA that served as material.

Original handling: Estimation of nucleated cell counts relied on the amplification of reference gene primers. The data were produced by immunoSEQ multiplex PCR, yet TCRdb's version contains in-frame clones alone and is incomplete. The D gene and trimming were derived from the DNA, and the V and J assignments and clone size from that table. Here the sample spans 140,000 to 150,000 clones, 75% to 90% being singletons. CDR3 length: 15 amino acids. Germline lookup yields CDR1 SGHKS and CDR2 YYEKEE (reference sequence). J lost 3 bases, V lost 4 bases, and 9 bases had no gene match. The specimen sequenced was peripheral blood. This TCR was recovered from a human donor in a cohort sampled during active COVID-19. The gene calls are TRBV5-5 and TRBJ2-7; 8 bases are a match to TRBD1. Here the CDR3 reads CASSLFPTGDYEQYF. For the CDR3, the DNA is TGTGCCAGCAGCCTCTTTCCGACAGGGGACTACGAGCAGTACTTC. The variable domain in full, completed from reference TRBV5-5 and TRBJ2-7, reads DAGVTQSPTHLIKTRGQQVTLRCSPISGHKSVSWYQQVLGQGPQFIFQYYEKEERGRGNFPDRFSARQFPNYSSELNVNALLLGDSALYLCASSLFPTGDYEQYFGPGTRLTVT.